The 2 T cell receptor beta chains reported below all come from one sample, sequenced in a study of blood T cell repertoires in COVID-19. The table came from immunoSEQ multiplex PCR; TCRdb's copy has only in-frame clones and leaves some out. The sample holds about 89,000 clones, roughly 87% seen once. The specimen sequenced was peripheral blood. Receptors were obtained from a male donor with acute or convalescent COVID-19.

CDR3 nucleotide sequence: TGTGCCAGCAGCTTAGGGGGACACTACGAGCAGTACTTC. This translates into CASSLGGHYEQYF. V is TRBV11-2 and J is TRBJ2-7; perhaps TRBD1 as D (6 bases). The CDR3 spans 13 residues. In germline, CDR1 is SGHAT, CDR2 FQNNGV. Trimming removed 1 base at V and 3 bases at J, with 7 bases between.

The J gene is TRBJ1-1, the V gene TRBV27, with TRBD1 as a possible D gene (6 bases). V dropped 5 bases and J dropped 3 bases, with 10 bases sitting between them. The CDR3 has 13 residues. The germline V gene encodes CDR1 MNHEY and CDR2 SMNVEV (reference sequence). CDR3 amino acids: CASSLTGHTEAFF. CDR3 coding DNA: TGTGCCAGCAGTCTGACAGGCCACACTGAAGCTTTCTTT.